These T cell receptor beta chains were read from a single sample in a study of blood T cell repertoires in COVID-19. Sequencing was performed with immunoSEQ multiplex PCR; in TCRdb, only in-frame clones are kept and a portion is missing. This table has 300,000 to 350,000 clones, around nine tenths appearing once. Sequencing input: peripheral blood. These receptors were obtained from a woman in her twenties or thirties with COVID-19, enrolled during active disease. Each CDR3 is given with its conserved first and last residue. A D gene is named only where the DNA matches it firmly. Clone size appears in some rows only: once, few, many, or a class for an expanded clone.

j_call d_call clone_size v_call cdr3_aa cdr3_nt
TRBJ2-1 NA once TRBV10-1 CASSVSGSSYNEQFF TGCGCCAGCAGTGTTTCTGGCAGCTCCTACAATGAGCAGTTCTTC
TRBJ1-3 NA NA TRBV11-2 CASSFLSLRDTIYF TGTGCCAGCAGCTTTCTCTCTCTTCGGGACACCATATATTTT
TRBJ1-6 NA NA TRBV6-6 CASSPMMSSYNSPLHF TGTGCCAGCAGTCCGATGATGAGCTCCTATAATTCACCCCTCCACTTT
TRBJ1-1 TRBD1 NA TRBV18 CASSQGQGANTEAFF TGTGCCAGCTCACAGGGACAGGGGGCAAACACTGAAGCTTTCTTT
TRBJ1-2 NA NA TRBV3-1/TRBV3-2 CASSHAGGYYGYTF TGTGCCAGCAGCCATGCGGGGGGCTACTATGGCTACACCTTC
TRBJ2-7 NA NA TRBV7-3 CASSPQGGPYEQYF TGTGCCAGCAGCCCGCAGGGAGGCCCCTACGAGCAGTACTTC
TRBJ1-1 NA NA TRBV7-2 CASSPDTSWGGTEAFF TGTGCCAGCAGCCCGGACACCTCGTGGGGTGGGACTGAAGCTTTCTTT
TRBJ1-5 NA NA TRBV7-8 CASSLGGGQPQHF TGTGCCAGCAGCTTAGGGGGCGGTCAGCCCCAGCATTTT
TRBJ2-1 NA once TRBV7-2 CASKVTRVGEQFF TGTGCCAGCAAAGTGACTAGGGTGGGTGAGCAGTTCTTC
TRBJ1-2 TRBD1 NA TRBV5-1 CASSLTGQTNYGYTF TGCGCCAGCAGCCTGACGGGACAGACTAACTATGGCTACACCTTC
TRBJ1-1 TRBD1 NA TRBV28 CASLGGGLIGTEAFF TGTGCCAGCCTTGGAGGGGGCTTAATTGGCACTGAAGCTTTCTTT
TRBJ1-2 TRBD1 NA TRBV12-3/TRBV12-4 CASSPTGVNGYTF TGTGCCAGCAGTCCAACAGGGGTCAATGGCTACACCTTC
TRBJ2-5 TRBD2 NA TRBV2 CASSEGGRRKETQYF TGTGCCAGCAGTGAGGGCGGGAGGAGAAAGGAGACCCAGTACTTC
TRBJ1-6 TRBD1 NA TRBV15 CATSRGFPGQDNSPLHF TGTGCCACCAGCAGAGGTTTTCCGGGACAGGATAATTCACCCCTCCACTTT
TRBJ2-1 NA once TRBV4-2 CASSSKTGSYNEQFF TGTGCCAGCAGCTCCAAGACAGGCTCCTACAATGAGCAGTTCTTC
TRBJ2-1 TRBD2 once TRBV3-1/TRBV3-2 CASSRASGNEQFF TGTGCCAGCAGCCGTGCTAGCGGGAATGAGCAGTTCTTC
TRBJ1-5 NA NA TRBV19 CASTPGGFNQPQHF TGTGCCAGTACCCCGGGCGGGTTTAATCAGCCCCAGCATTTT
TRBJ2-3 TRBD2 NA TRBV7-9 CASSLEAGVDTQYF TGTGCCAGCAGCTTAGAAGCGGGAGTGGATACGCAGTATTTT
TRBJ2-3 NA NA TRBV2 CASRTVSDTQYF TGTGCCAGTAGAACTGTTTCAGATACGCAGTATTTT
TRBJ2-7 TRBD1 NA TRBV24-1 CATSDPRGRRDEQYF TGTGCCACCAGTGACCCCAGGGGGCGCAGGGACGAGCAGTACTTC
TRBJ2-2 TRBD2 NA TRBV7-6 CASSPTSGTGELFF TGTGCCAGCAGCCCGACTAGCGGAACCGGGGAGCTGTTTTTT
TRBJ1-2 TRBD1 NA TRBV4-3 CASCHDRAAGYGYTF TGCGCCAGCTGCCACGACAGGGCCGCCGGCTATGGCTACACCTTC
TRBJ2-3 NA NA TRBV10-3 CAISDSSGRTSTDTQYF TGTGCCATCAGCGACAGTAGCGGTCGGACTAGCACAGATACGCAGTATTTT
TRBJ1-1 NA NA TRBV4-1 CASSRGNTEAFF TGCGCCAGCAGCCGCGGGAACACTGAAGCTTTCTTT
TRBJ2-7 TRBD2 NA TRBV28 CASSRTSGGGNEQYF TGTGCCAGCAGCCGTACTAGCGGAGGAGGGAACGAGCAGTACTTC
TRBJ1-1 NA few TRBV19 CASSISRDTEAFF TGTGCCAGTAGTATAAGCAGGGACACTGAAGCTTTCTTT
TRBJ1-1 NA NA TRBV6-5 CASKSPWGAEAFF TGTGCCAGCAAGTCCCCATGGGGCGCTGAAGCTTTCTTT
TRBJ2-1 TRBD2 NA TRBV11-3 CASSTTGGFLGNEQFF TGTGCCAGCAGCACAACGGGGGGTTTTTTAGGCAATGAGCAGTTCTTC
TRBJ2-5 TRBD1 NA TRBV9 CASSVAGQLQETQYF TGTGCCAGCAGCGTAGCGGGACAGCTGCAAGAGACCCAGTACTTC
TRBJ1-4 NA NA TRBV4-1 CASSQGGKVDEKLFF TGCGCCAGCAGCCAAGGAGGGAAGGTGGATGAAAAACTGTTTTTT
TRBJ1-1 NA once TRBV5-4 CASSSPDSAMNTEAFF TGTGCCAGCAGCTCCCCGGACAGCGCAATGAACACTGAAGCTTTCTTT
TRBJ2-2 NA NA TRBV19 CASSPPDSDTGELFF TGTGCCAGTAGTCCTCCCGACAGCGACACCGGGGAGCTGTTTTTT
TRBJ1-5 NA NA TRBV6-6 CASSLQGGSNQPQHF TGTGCCAGCAGTTTACAGGGTGGGAGCAATCAGCCCCAGCATTTT
TRBJ1-1 TRBD1 once TRBV5-5 CASSFRGRTEAFF TGTGCCAGCAGCTTCAGGGGGAGGACTGAAGCTTTCTTT
TRBJ2-1 NA NA TRBV14 CASRLGGEAPFF TGTGCCAGCAGATTAGGTGGGGAGGCGCCATTCTTC
TRBJ2-7 TRBD1 NA TRBV4-1 CASSHTDRASYEQYF TGCGCCAGCAGCCATACCGACAGGGCCTCCTACGAGCAGTACTTC
TRBJ1-2 NA NA TRBV4-1 CASSSTGTGDYGYTF TGCGCCAGCAGCTCTACGGGGACTGGGGACTATGGCTACACCTTC
TRBJ1-1 NA NA TRBV20-1 CRTGAEAFF TGCAGGACCGGGGCTGAAGCTTTCTTT
TRBJ1-2 NA NA TRBV6-2/TRBV6-3 CASSPNRRVYGYTF TGTGCCAGCAGTCCCAACAGGAGGGTCTATGGCTACACCTTC
TRBJ2-4 TRBD1 NA TRBV5-5 CASSFGNRGNIQYF TGTGCCAGCAGCTTTGGAAACAGGGGGAACATTCAGTACTTC
TRBJ2-3 NA NA TRBV10-3 CAISRDTKSDTQYF TGTGCCATCAGCCGGGACACTAAATCAGATACGCAGTATTTT
TRBJ2-7 TRBD2 NA TRBV25-1 CASSQERTSGRASSEQYF TGTGCCAGCAGTCAGGAGAGAACTAGCGGGAGGGCCTCGAGCGAGCAGTACTTC
TRBJ2-2 NA NA TRBV5-4 CASSSDTGELFF TGTGCCAGCAGCTCGGACACCGGGGAGCTGTTTTTT
TRBJ1-4 NA NA TRBV2 CASSEREYSEKLFF TGTGCCAGCAGTGAGAGGGAGTACAGCGAAAAACTGTTTTTT
TRBJ2-1 TRBD2 NA TRBV3-1/TRBV3-2 CASSQVPGGKNEQFF TGTGCCAGCAGCCAAGTACCGGGAGGTAAAAATGAGCAGTTCTTC
TRBJ1-2 NA NA TRBV6-5 CASSRDRINYGYTF TGTGCCAGCAGCCGAGACAGGATAAACTATGGCTACACCTTC
TRBJ1-2 NA NA TRBV27 CASSLKARTLNYGYTF TGTGCCAGCAGTTTAAAGGCCCGGACACTCAACTATGGCTACACCTTC
TRBJ1-1 TRBD1 NA TRBV18 CASSPSGTAPEAFF TGTGCCAGCTCACCCTCCGGGACAGCCCCTGAAGCTTTCTTT